This note documents a single TCR beta chain sequence. Its antigen is not known. Generated by immunoSEQ multiplex PCR, the TCRdb table keeps only in-frame clones and is missing some. Of around 180,000 clones listed, more than 70% are singletons. The germline V and J ends were trimmed by 3 bases and 0 bases, with 7 bases remaining between them. CDR3 length: 14 amino acids. Germline values: CDR1 SGHDT, CDR2 YYEEEE. This specimen comes from a study of cytomegalovirus exposure and HLA in healthy donors. Whole-study context: The same platform used for the 500 to 850 first-cohort repertoires was also used for the 95 to 150 validation repertoires, as a later analysis reported. Findings and caveats of the study: There were around 160 TCR beta chains listed as cytomegalovirus-associated. Reportedly, cytomegalovirus status was diagnosed with high sensitivity and specificity.

This clonotype was obtained from a young woman in good health and CMV-seronegative. Sequenced material: PBMCs. The rearrangement joins TRBV5-6 to TRBJ1-5; D is uncertain. This CDR3 is CASSYFYSNQPQHF. The CDR3 nucleotides are TGTGCCAGCAGCTATTTCTATAGCAATCAGCCCCAGCATTTT.